Following are 8 T cell receptor beta chains from one sample sequenced in a study of cytomegalovirus exposure and HLA in healthy donors. Generated by immunoSEQ multiplex PCR, the TCRdb table keeps only in-frame clones and is missing some. The repertoire holds 150,000 or so clones, with 75% to 90% as singletons. The sample taken for sequencing was PBMCs. The receptors originated from a man younger than 35 in good health and CMV-seropositive.

The genes are TRBV30 and TRBJ2-1; D is unclear. Germline V gives CDR1 GTSNPN, CDR2 SVGIG (reference sequence). Trimming took 5 bases from V and 9 from J, leaving 11 bases between them. The CDR3 covers 11 residues. The CDR3 loop reads CAWSALREQFF. The CDR3, as DNA: TGTGCCTGGTCCGCCCTGCGTGAGCAGTTCTTC.

CDR3 loop: CASSSQGGLYEQYF. The CDR3 bases are TGCGCCAGCAGCTCACAGGGAGGGCTGTACGAGCAGTACTTC. This chain links TRBV5-1 with TRBJ2-7; possibly TRBD2 for D (7 bases). The CDR3 totals 14 residues. Trimming removed 3 bases at V and 4 bases at J, with 14 bases between. The germline V gene has CDR1 SGHRS and CDR2 YFSETQ.

The genes are TRBV9 and TRBJ2-2, with 7 bases lining up with TRBD2. The CDR3 extends over 15 amino acids. CDR1 is SGDLS, CDR2 YYNGEE, per germline. J was trimmed by 0 bases and V by 8 bases; bases with no gene match: 7. CDR3 in DNA: TGTGCCAGTAACCCTAGCGGATCGAACACCGGGGAGCTGTTTTTT. Translated, it gives CASNPSGSNTGELFF.

V and J are TRBV5-1 and TRBJ2-6; the match to TRBD1 covers 7 bases. The ends lost 0 bases at V and 3 bases at J; junction bases unmatched: 9. CDR1 is SGHRS and CDR2 is YFSETQ in the germline V gene. The CDR3 consists of 18 residues. DNA of the CDR3: TGCGCCAGCAGCTTGGCCGGACAGGCACTAAGTGGGGCCAACGTCCTGACTTTC. This encodes CASSLAGQALSGANVLTF.

V gene TRBV6-5 combines with J gene TRBJ2-3, with 8 bases aligning to TRBD2. CDR1 and CDR2 (germline): MNHEY, SVGAGI. This CDR3 is 14 amino acids long. V gave up 8 bases and J gave up 4 bases; unmatched junction bases: 8. CDR3 loop: CASHTGGRSDTQYF. In nucleotides, the CDR3 is TGTGCCAGCCATACGGGGGGGCGCTCAGATACGCAGTATTTT.

The rearrangement joins TRBV4-3 to TRBJ2-6, with D possibly being TRBD2 (5 bases). This CDR3 spans 17 amino acids. Germline-derived CDR1 and CDR2 are LGHNA and YSLEER. V was cut by 0 bases and J by 0 bases, with 9 bases left in between. The CDR3 DNA is TGCGCCAGCAGCCAAGATAAGGAGGCCTCTGGGGCCAACGTCCTGACTTTC. Translated, it gives CASSQDKEASGANVLTF.

The chain combines TRBV4-1 with TRBJ1-1, with 7 bases aligning to TRBD1. Per germline, CDR1 MGHRA and CDR2 YSYEKL. CDR3 size: 15 residues. V shed 2 bases and J 3 bases; nucleotides not matched to a gene: 6. The CDR3 DNA sequence: TGCGCCAGCAGCCAATCGGCACAGGGGTACACTGAAGCTTTCTTT. Translation: CASSQSAQGYTEAFF.

V and J are TRBV2 and TRBJ1-2; 7 bases fit TRBD1. V shed 5 bases and J 2 bases; nucleotides not matched to a gene: 8. CDR1 and CDR2 (germline): SNHLY, FYNNEI. The CDR3 has 15 residues. Written as DNA, the CDR3 is TGTGCCAGCAGTCAACAGGGGATTGCCAACTATGGCTACACCTTC. Protein sequence: CASSQQGIANYGYTF.